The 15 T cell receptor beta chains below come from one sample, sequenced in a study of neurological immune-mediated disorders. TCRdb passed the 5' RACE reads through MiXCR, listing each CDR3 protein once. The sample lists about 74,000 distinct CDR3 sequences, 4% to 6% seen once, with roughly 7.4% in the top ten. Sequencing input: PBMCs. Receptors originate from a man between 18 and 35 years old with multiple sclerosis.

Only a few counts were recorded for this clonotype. The CDR3 loop reads CASSLNPGPLTDTQYF. The CDR3 region has the DNA TGTGCCAGCAGCCTTAATCCGGGACCTCTCACAGATACGCAGTATTTT. The J gene is TRBJ2-3, the V gene TRBV7-2, with D tentatively TRBD1 or TRBD2 (5 bases each). Germline loops: CDR1 SGHTA, CDR2 FQGNSA. The CDR3 extends over 16 amino acids. Trimming cost V 5 bases and J 2 bases, with 17 bases left between them.

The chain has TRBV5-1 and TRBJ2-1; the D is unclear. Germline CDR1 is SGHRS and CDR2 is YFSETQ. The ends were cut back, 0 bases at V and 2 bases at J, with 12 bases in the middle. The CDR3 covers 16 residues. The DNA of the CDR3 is TGCGCCAGCAGCTTGGATAGTAGCTACGCCTACAATGAGCAGTTCTTC. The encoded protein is CASSLDSSYAYNEQFF.

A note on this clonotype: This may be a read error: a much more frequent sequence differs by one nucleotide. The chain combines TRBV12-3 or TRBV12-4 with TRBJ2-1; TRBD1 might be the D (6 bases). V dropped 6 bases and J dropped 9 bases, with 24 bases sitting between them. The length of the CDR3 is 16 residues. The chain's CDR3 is CASRPGGDRPLSEQFF. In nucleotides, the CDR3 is TGTGCCAGCAGGCCAGGCGGCGACAGGCCCCTTTCTGAGCAGTTCTTC.

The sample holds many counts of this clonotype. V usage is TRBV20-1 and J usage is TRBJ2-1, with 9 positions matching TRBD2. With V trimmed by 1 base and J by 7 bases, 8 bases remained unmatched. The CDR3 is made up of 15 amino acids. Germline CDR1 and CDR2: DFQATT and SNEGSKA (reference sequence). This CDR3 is CSARGKLAGINEQFF. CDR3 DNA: TGCAGTGCTAGAGGAAAGCTAGCGGGAATTAATGAGCAGTTCTTC.

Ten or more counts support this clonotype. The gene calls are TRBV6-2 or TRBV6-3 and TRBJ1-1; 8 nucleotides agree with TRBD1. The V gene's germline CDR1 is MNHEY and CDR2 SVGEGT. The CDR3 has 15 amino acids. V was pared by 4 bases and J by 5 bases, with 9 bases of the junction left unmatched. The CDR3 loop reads CASSFQQGEGTEAFF. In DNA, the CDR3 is TGTGCCAGCAGTTTTCAACAGGGGGAGGGGACTGAAGCTTTCTTT.

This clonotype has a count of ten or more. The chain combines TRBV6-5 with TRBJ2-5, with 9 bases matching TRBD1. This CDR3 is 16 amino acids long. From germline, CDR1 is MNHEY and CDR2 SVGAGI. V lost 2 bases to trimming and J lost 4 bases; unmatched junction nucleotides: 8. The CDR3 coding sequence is TGTGCCAGCAGTTACCAGAGGACAGGGGTTGGAGAGACCCAGTACTTC. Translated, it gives CASSYQRTGVGETQYF.

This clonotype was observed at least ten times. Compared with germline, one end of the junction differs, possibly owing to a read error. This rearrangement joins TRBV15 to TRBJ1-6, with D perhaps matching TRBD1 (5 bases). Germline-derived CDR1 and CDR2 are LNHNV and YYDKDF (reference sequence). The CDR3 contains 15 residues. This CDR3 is CARKAPSGRNSPLNF. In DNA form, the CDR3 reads TGTGCCCGAAAGGCCCCATCAGGGAGGAATTCACCCCTCAACTTT.

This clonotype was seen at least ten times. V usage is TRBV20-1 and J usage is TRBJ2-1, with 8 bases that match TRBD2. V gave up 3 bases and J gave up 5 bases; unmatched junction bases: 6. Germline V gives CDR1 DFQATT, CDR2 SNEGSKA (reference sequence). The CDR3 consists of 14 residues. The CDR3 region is CSARVLAANNEQFF. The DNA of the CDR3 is TGCAGTGCTAGGGTACTAGCGGCGAACAATGAGCAGTTCTTC.

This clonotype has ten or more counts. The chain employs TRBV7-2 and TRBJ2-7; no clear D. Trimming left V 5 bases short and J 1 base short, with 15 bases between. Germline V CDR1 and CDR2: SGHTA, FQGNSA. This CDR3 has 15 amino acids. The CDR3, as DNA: TGTGCCAGCAGCCCCGGTAGAGGTTTGTCCTACGAGCAGTACTTC. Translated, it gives CASSPGRGLSYEQYF. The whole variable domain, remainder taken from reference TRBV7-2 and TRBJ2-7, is GAGVSQSPSNKVTEKGKDVELRCDPISGHTALYWYRQSLGQGLEFLIYFQGNSAPDKSGLPSDRFSAERTGGSVSTLTIQRTQQEDSAVYLCASSPGRGLSYEQYFGPGTRLTVT.

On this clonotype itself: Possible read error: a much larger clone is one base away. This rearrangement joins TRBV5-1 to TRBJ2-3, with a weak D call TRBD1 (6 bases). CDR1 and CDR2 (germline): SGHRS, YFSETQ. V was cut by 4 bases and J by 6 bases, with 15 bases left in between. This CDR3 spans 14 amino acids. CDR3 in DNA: TGCGCCAGCAGCACGGGGACAACGGGCGATACGCAGTATTTT. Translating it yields CASSTGTTGDTQYF.

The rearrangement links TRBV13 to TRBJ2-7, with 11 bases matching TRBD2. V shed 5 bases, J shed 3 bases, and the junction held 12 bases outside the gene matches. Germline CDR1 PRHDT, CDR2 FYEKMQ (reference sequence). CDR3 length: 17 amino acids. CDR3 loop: CASSPPGGLAGGYEQYF. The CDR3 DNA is TGTGCCAGCAGCCCCCCTGGTGGGCTAGCGGGGGGCTACGAGCAGTACTTC.

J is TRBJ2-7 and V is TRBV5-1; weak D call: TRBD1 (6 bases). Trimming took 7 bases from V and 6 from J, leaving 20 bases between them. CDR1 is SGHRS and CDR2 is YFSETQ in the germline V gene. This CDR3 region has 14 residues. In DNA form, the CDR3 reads TGCGCCAGCGGGGAAGGGGGAATGGGGTTCGAGCAGTACTTC. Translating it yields CASGEGGMGFEQYF. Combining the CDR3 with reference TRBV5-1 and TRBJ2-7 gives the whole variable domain KAGVTQTPRYLIKTRGQQVTLSCSPISGHRSVSWYQQTPGQGLQFLFEYFSETQRNKGNFPGRFSGRQFSNSRSEMNVSTLELGDSALYLCASGEGGMGFEQYFGPGTRLTVT.

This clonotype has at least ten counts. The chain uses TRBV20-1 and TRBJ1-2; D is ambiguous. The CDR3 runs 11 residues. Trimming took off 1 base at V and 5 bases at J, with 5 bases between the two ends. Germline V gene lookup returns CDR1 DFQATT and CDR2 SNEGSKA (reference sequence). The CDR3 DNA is TGCAGTGCTAGAGCAGGTTATGGCTACACCTTC. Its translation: CSARAGYGYTF.

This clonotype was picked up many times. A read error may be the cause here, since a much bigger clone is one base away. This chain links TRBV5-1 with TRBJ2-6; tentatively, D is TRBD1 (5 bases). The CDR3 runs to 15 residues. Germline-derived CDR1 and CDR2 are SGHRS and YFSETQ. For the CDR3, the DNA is TGCGCCAGCAGCCTCACTCTCTCTGGGGCCAAAGTCCTGACTTTC. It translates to CASSLTLSGAKVLTF.

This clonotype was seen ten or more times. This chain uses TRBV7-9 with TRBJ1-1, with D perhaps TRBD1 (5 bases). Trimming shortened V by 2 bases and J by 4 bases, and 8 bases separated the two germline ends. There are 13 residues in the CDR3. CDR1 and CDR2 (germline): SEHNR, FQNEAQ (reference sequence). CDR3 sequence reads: CASSLKGPTEAFF. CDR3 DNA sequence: TGTGCCAGCAGCTTAAAGGGGCCCACTGAAGCTTTCTTT.